In this sample, the clone carrying this T cell receptor (beta chain) turned up a few times. Its antigen is unidentified. CDR1 and CDR2 from the germline V gene are SGHRS and YFSETQ. This CDR3 is built from 18 residues. After removal of 0 bases from V and 4 bases from J, the junction contained 12 bases not matched to a gene. The data were obtained in a study of identical twins. Findings of the study overall: The more abundant beta clonotypes in cord blood had fewer insertions, and memory repertoires did not show this.

In TCRdb, the 5' RACE reads were re-called with MiXCR into one record per CDR3 protein. The sample shows around 530,000 distinct CDR3 sequences, 15% of them seen only once. Every one of the donors was a healthy Caucasian. The data were also submitted as part of a second study, on yellow fever vaccine responses in identical twins.

The sequenced material came from CD4+ T cells sorted from blood. This receptor was obtained from a woman younger than 35 in good health. The gene calls are TRBV5-1 and TRBJ2-5; TRBD2 aligns across 10 bases. The CDR3 nucleotides are TGCGCCAGCAGCTTGGCCACTGGGCTAGCGGGGGAAGGAGAGACCCAGTACTTC. Protein sequence: CASSLATGLAGEGETQYF. Together with reference TRBV5-1 and TRBJ2-5, the CDR3 gives the full variable domain: KAGVTQTPRYLIKTRGQQVTLSCSPISGHRSVSWYQQTPGQGLQFLFEYFSETQRNKGNFPGRFSGRQFSNSRSEMNVSTLELGDSALYLCASSLATGLAGEGETQYFGPGTRLLVL.